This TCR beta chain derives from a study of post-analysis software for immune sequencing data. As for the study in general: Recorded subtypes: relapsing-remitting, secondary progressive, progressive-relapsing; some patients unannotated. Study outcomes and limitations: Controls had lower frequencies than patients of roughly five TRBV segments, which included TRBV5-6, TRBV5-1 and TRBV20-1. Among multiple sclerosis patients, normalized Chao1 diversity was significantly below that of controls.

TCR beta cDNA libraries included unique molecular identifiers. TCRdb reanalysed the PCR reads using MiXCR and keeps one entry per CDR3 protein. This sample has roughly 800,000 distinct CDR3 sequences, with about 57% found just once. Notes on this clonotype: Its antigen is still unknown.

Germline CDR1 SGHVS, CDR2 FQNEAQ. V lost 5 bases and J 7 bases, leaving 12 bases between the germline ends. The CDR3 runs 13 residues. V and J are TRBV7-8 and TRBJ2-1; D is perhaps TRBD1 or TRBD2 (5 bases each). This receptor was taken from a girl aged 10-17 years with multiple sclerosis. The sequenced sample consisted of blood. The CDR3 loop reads CASSGWGRNEQFF. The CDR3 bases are TGTGCCAGCAGCGGGTGGGGGAGAAATGAGCAGTTCTTC.